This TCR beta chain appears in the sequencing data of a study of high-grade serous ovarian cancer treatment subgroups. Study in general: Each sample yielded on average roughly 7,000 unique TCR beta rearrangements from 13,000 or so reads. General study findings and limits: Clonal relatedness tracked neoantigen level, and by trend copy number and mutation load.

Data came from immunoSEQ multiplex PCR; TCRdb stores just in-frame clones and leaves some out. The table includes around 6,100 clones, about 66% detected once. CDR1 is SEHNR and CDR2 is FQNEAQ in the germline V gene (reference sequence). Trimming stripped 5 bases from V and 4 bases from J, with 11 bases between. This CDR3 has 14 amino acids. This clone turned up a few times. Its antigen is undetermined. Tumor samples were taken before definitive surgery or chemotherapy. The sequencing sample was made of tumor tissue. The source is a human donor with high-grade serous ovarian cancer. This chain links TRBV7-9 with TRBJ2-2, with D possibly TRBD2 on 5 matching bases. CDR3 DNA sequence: TGTGCCAGCAGCCGAGGGTCGGGCACCGGGGAGCTGTTTTTT. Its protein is CASSRGSGTGELFF. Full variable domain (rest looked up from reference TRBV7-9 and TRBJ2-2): DTGVSQNPRHKITKRGQNVTFRCDPISEHNRLYWYRQTLGQGPEFLTYFQNEAQLEKSRLLSDRFSAERPKGSFSTLEIQRTEQGDSAMYLCASSRGSGTGELFFGEGSRLTVL.